This T cell receptor beta chain was sequenced during a study of blood T cells in healthy people across ages. The CDR3 is 15 residues long. The germline CDR1 and CDR2 sequences are SGDLS and YYNGEE. Primed by a sample-barcoded 5' primer and a J-beta primer mix, a second PCR proceeded for 7 to 11 cycles. TCRdb re-derived calls from the 5' RACE reads in MiXCR, one entry per CDR3 protein. The sample has around 1.7 million distinct CDR3 sequences, roughly 27% seen once. The receptor's source is a woman aged 25 to 39 in good health. The V and J genes are TRBV9 and TRBJ2-5; 12 bases line up with TRBD1. The assigned J gene may be wrong: the sequence end matches TRBJ2-7 better. Material: blood. The CDR3 DNA is TGTGCCAGCAGCTTTGGGACAGGGGGCTCGAGCGAGCAGTACTTC. Protein sequence: CASSFGTGGSSEQYF.